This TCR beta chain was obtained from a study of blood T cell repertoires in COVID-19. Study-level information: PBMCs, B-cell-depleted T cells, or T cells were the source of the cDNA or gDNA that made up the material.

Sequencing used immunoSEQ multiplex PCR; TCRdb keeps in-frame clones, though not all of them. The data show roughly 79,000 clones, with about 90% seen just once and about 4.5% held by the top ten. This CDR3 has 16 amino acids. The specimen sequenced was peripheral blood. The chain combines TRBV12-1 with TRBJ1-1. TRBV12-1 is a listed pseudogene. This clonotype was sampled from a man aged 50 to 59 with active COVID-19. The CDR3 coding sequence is TGTGCCAGCAGCTTTGCGCTAAGACTCAAAAACACTGAAGCTTTCTTT. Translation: CASSFALRLKNTEAFF.